This is a list of T cell receptor beta chains from one sample in a study of T cell responses to AZD1222 COVID-19 vaccine. Only in-frame clones appear in the TCRdb table, and some are missing; sequencing was by immunoSEQ multiplex PCR. The sample holds some 150,000 clones, 88% seen once. This specimen consisted of peripheral blood, obtained after recovery from COVID-19. The receptors were gathered from an adult who had recovered from COVID-19. CDR3s include the opening cysteine and the closing phenylalanine or tryptophan. The order of the fields is D gene, clone size, J gene, V gene, CDR3 protein, CDR3 DNA. The D gene is left open where the match is weak. The size field is filled for only some rows; it gives once, few, many or a size class.

NA	NA	TRBJ1-6	TRBV3-1/TRBV3-2	CASSQGYRAANSPLHF	TGTGCCAGCAGCCAAGGGTACAGGGCTGCCAATTCACCCCTCCACTTT
TRBD1	NA	TRBJ2-7	TRBV27	CASSSHRGTVEQYF	TGTGCCAGCAGTTCCCACAGGGGAACGGTCGAGCAGTACTTC
TRBD1	NA	TRBJ1-5	TRBV19	CASSIRSGQGGSNQPQHF	TGTGCCAGTAGTATTCGGTCGGGTCAGGGGGGGAGCAATCAGCCCCAGCATTTT
NA	NA	TRBJ2-1	TRBV6-1	CASSEDAGRYNEQFF	TGTGCCAGCAGTGAAGATGCGGGGAGATACAATGAGCAGTTCTTC
NA	NA	TRBJ1-2	TRBV5-6	CASSSERGPRADGYTF	TGTGCCAGCAGCTCCGAGCGGGGACCCAGGGCAGATGGCTACACCTTC
NA	few	TRBJ2-6	TRBV14	CASSQGTAGANVLTF	TGTGCCAGCAGCCAAGGGACTGCCGGGGCCAACGTCCTGACTTTC
NA	NA	TRBJ2-3	TRBV9	CASSVGFTDTQYF	TGTGCCAGCAGCGTAGGCTTCACAGATACGCAGTATTTT
TRBD1	NA	TRBJ1-6	TRBV18	CASSRGQDNSPLHF	TGTGCCAGCTCCCGTGGACAGGATAATTCACCCCTCCACTTT
NA	NA	TRBJ1-2	TRBV3-1/TRBV3-2	CASSQYGQPNTF	TGTGCCAGCAGCCAATACGGACAGCCGAACACCTTC
TRBD1	NA	TRBJ1-2	TRBV9	CASSVEGQAPYGYTF	TGTGCCAGCAGCGTAGAGGGACAGGCTCCCTATGGCTACACCTTC
NA	NA	TRBJ2-7	TRBV5-6	CASSLGSEVEQYF	TGTGCCAGCAGCTTGGGATCAGAGGTGGAGCAGTACTTC
TRBD2	NA	TRBJ2-1	TRBV6-6	CASRQIAGAGNEQFF	TGTGCCAGCAGACAGATAGCGGGAGCCGGTAATGAGCAGTTCTTC
NA	NA	TRBJ1-3	TRBV27	CASSQPGTGNTIYF	TGTGCCAGCAGTCAACCGGGGACAGGAAACACCATATATTTT
NA	NA	TRBJ2-4	TRBV5-6	CASSFDVGDIQYF	TGTGCCAGCAGCTTTGATGTGGGGGACATTCAGTACTTC
NA	NA	TRBJ2-7	TRBV4-3	CASSQDWGLPYEQYF	TGCGCCAGCAGCCAAGATTGGGGCTTACCCTACGAGCAGTACTTC
NA	NA	TRBJ1-1	TRBV7-2	CASSLGQRLEAFF	TGTGCCAGCAGCTTAGGACAGCGCCTAGAGGCTTTCTTT
TRBD1	NA	TRBJ2-1	TRBV11-2	CASSLADRIYNEQFF	TGTGCCAGCAGCTTAGCGGACAGGATATACAATGAGCAGTTCTTC
NA	NA	TRBJ1-1	TRBV3-1/TRBV3-2	CASSQDRVNTEAFF	TGTGCCAGCAGCCAAGACAGGGTGAACACTGAAGCTTTCTTT
NA	NA	TRBJ2-1	TRBV4-3	CASSQVLGIYNEQFF	TGCGCCAGCAGCCAAGTTCTCGGGATCTACAATGAGCAGTTCTTC
TRBD1	NA	TRBJ2-7	TRBV6-5	CASSYSGQGAGEQYF	TGTGCCAGCAGTTACTCGGGACAGGGGGCCGGCGAGCAGTACTTC
NA	once	TRBJ2-1	TRBV20-1	CSASILEQFF	TGCAGTGCTAGTATATTAGAGCAGTTCTTC
NA	once	TRBJ1-6	TRBV19	CASSIAGYESPLHF	TGTGCCAGTAGTATCGCAGGGTACGAGTCACCCCTCCACTTT